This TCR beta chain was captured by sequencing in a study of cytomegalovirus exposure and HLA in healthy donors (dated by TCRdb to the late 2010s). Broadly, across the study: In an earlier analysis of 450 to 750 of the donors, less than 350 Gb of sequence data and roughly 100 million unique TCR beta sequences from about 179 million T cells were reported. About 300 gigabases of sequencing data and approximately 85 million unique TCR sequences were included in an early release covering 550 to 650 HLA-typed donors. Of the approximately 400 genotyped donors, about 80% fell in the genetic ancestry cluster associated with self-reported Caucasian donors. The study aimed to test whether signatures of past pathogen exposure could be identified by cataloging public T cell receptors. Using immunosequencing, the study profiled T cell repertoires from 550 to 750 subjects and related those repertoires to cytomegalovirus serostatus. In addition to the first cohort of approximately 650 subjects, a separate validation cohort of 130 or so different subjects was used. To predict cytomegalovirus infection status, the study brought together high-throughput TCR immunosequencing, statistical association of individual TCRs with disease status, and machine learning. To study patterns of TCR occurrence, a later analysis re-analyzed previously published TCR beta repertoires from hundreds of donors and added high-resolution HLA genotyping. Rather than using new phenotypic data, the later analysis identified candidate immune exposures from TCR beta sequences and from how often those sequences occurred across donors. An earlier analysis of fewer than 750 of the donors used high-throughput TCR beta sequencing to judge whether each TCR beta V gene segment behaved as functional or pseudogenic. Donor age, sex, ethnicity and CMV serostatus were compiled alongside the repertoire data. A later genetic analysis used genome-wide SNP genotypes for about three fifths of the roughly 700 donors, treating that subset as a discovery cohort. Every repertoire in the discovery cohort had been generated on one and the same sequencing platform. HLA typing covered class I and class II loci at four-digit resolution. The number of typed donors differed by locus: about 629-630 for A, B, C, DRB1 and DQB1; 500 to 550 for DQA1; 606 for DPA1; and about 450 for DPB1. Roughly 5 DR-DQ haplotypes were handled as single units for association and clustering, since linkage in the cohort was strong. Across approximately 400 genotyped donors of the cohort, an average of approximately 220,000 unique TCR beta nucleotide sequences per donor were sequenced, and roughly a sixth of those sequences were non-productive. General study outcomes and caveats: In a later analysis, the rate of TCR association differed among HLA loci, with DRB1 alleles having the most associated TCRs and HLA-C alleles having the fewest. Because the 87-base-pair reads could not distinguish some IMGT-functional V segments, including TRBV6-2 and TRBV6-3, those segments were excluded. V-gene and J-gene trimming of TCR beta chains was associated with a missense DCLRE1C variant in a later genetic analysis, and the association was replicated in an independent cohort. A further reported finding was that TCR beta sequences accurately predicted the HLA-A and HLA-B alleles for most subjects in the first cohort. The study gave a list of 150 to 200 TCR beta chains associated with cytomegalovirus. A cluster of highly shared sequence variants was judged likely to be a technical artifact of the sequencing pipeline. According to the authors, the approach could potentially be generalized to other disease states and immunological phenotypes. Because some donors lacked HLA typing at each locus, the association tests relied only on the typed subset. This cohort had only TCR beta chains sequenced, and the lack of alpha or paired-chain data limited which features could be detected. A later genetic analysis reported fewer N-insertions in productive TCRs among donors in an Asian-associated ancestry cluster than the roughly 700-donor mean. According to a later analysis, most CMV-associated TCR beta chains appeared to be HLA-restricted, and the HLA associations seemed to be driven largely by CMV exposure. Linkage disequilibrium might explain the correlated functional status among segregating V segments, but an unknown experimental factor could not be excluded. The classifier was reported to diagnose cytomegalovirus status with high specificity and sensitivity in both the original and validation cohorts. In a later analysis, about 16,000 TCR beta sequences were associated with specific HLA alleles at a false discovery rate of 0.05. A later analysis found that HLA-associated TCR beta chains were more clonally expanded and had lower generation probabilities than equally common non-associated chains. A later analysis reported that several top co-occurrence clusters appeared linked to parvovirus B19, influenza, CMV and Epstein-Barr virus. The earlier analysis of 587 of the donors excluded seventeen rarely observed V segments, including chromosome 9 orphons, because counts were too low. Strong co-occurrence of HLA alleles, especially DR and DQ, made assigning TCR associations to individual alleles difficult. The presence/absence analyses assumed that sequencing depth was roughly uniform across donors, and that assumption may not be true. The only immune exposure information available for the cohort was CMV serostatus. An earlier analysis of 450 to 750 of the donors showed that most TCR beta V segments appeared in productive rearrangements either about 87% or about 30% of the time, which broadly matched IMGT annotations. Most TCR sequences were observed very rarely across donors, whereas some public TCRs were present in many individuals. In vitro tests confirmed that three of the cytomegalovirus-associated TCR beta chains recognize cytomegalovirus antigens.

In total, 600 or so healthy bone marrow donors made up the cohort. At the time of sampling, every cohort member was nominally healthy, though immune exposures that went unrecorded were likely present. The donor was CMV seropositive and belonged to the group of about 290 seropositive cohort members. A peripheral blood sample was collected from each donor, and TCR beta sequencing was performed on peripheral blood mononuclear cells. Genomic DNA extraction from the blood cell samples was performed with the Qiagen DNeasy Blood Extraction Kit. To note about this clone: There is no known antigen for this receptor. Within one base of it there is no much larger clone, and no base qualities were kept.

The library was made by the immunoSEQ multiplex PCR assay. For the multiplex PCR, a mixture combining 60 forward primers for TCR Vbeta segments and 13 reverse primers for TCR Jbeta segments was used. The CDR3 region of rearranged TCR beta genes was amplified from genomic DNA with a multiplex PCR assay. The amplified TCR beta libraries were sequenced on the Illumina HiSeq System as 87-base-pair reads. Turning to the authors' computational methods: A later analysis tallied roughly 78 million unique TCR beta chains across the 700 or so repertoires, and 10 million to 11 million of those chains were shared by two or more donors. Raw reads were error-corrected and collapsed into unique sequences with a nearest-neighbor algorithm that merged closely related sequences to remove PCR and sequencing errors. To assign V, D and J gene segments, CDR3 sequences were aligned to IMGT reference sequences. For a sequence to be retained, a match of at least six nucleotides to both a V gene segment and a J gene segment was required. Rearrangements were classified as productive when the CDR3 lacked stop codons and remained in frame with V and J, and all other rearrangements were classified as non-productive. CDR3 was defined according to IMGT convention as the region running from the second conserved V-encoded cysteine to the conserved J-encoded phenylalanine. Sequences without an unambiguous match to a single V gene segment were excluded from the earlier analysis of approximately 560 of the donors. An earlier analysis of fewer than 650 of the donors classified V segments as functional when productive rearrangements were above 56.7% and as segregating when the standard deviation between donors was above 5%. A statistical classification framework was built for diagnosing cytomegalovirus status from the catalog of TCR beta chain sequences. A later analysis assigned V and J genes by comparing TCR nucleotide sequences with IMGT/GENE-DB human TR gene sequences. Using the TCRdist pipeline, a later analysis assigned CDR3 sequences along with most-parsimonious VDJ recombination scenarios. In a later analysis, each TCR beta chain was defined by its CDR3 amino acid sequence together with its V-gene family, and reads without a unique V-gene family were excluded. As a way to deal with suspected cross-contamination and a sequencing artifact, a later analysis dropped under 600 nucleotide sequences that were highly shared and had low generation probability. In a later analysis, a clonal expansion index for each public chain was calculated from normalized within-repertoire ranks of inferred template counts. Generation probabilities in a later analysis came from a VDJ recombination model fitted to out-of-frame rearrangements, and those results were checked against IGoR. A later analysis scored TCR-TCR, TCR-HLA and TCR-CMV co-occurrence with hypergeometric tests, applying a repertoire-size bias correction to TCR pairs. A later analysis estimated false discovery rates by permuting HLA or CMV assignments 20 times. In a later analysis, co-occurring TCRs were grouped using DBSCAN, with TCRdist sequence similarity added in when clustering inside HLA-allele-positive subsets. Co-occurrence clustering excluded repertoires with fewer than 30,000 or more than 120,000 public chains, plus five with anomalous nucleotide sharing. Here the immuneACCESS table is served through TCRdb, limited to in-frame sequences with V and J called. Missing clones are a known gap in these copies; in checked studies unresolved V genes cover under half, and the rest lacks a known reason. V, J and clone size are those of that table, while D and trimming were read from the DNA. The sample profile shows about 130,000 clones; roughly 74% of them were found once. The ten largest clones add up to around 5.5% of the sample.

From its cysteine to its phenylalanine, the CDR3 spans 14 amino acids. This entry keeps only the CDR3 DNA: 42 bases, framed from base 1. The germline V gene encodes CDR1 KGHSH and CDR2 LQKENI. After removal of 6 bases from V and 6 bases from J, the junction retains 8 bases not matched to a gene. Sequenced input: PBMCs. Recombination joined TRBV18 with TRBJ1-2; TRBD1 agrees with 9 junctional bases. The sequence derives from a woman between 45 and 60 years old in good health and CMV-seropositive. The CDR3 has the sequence CASSSTGGLDGYTF. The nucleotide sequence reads TGTGCCAGCTCGTCGACAGGGGGACTGGATGGCTACACCTTC.